This T cell receptor beta chain appears in the sequencing data of a study of shared clonotypes between healthy human individuals. Study-level background: Donor ages ranged 18 to 49 years: a couple of women, a few men.

PCR replicates from unsorted PBMC used about 290 ng DNA, and this amount was tens of thousands of T cell genomes. Method: immunoSEQ multiplex PCR; TCRdb's copy keeps in-frame clones and lacks some. In the table there are 450,000 to 500,000 clones, over 70% of which are singletons. Study results and limitations: With few donors, the genetic and exposure-history diversity represented was limited.

Germline lookup yields CDR1 WSHSY and CDR2 SAAADI. After removal of 6 bases from V and 3 bases from J, the junction contained 3 bases not matched to a gene. This CDR3 is 14 amino acids long. This clone turned up a few times. The target antigen is unknown. This TCR came from a woman in her thirties or forties in good health. Some clones in this sample may be carry-over from other donors' samples. The chain employs TRBV10-2 and TRBJ2-7, with TRBD1 matching over 12 bases. Sample: PBMCs. The CDR3 DNA follows: TGCGCCAGCAGCGGGACAGGGGGCTTCTACGAGCAGTACTTC. Translating it yields CASSGTGGFYEQYF.